A selection of T cell receptor beta chains follows, all from one sample in a study of CD8+ T cells in alopecia areata. Clones were sequenced by immunoSEQ multiplex PCR, and TCRdb holds only the in-frame ones, with some missing. The repertoire has approximately 140,000 clones, more than 40% of them found once; the top ten carry approximately 6.6%. The sequencing sample was made of CD4+ T cells sorted from blood. The receptors originated from a human donor with alopecia areata. The CDR3 runs from the conserved cysteine through the conserved F or W. D genes are given only for firm matches. Clone sizes are given selectively: once, few, many, or a class where the clone is expanded.

j_gene | d_gene | v_gene | abundance | CDR3aa | CDR3nt
TRBJ1-1 | TRBD1 | TRBV5-1 | NA | CASSDGDRDGYKAFF | TGCGCCAGCAGTGACGGTGACAGGGACGGGTATAAAGCTTTCTTT
TRBJ2-2 | NA | TRBV11-2 | few | CASSYQGAGELFF | TGTGCCAGCTCCTACCAAGGGGCCGGGGAGCTGTTTTTT
TRBJ2-1 | NA | TRBV27 | NA | CASRQGSSYNEQFF | TGTGCCAGCCGGCAGGGAAGCTCCTACAATGAGCAGTTCTTC
TRBJ2-3 | NA | TRBV11-1 | NA | CASRNSWRDTQYF | TGTGCCAGCAGGAACTCATGGAGGGATACGCAGTATTTT
TRBJ2-5 | NA | TRBV19 | NA | CASSMMGWRRETQYF | TGTGCCAGTAGTATGATGGGGTGGCGGAGAGAGACCCAGTACTTC
TRBJ2-7 | NA | TRBV29-1 | NA | CSVDGPEQYF | TGCAGCGTTGATGGTCCCGAGCAGTACTTC
TRBJ1-2 | NA | TRBV18 | NA | CASSQGQRTNYGYTF | TGTGCCAGCTCACAAGGACAGAGAACTAACTATGGCTACACCTTC
TRBJ2-1 | TRBD2 | TRBV6-4 | many | CASSTLAGVNNEQFF | TGTGCCAGCAGTACCCTAGCGGGAGTGAACAATGAGCAGTTCTTC
TRBJ1-2 | NA | TRBV13 | NA | CASTKGNYGYTF | TGTGCCAGCACCAAGGGGAACTATGGCTACACCTTC
TRBJ2-1 | TRBD2 | TRBV30 | NA | CAWSELAGRNSFTYNEQFF | TGTGCCTGGAGTGAATTAGCGGGACGAAACAGTTTTACCTACAATGAGCAGTTCTTC
TRBJ2-3 | NA | TRBV7-9 | few | CASSEVTSTDTQYF | TGTGCCAGCAGCGAAGTAACTAGCACAGATACGCAGTATTTT
TRBJ2-1 | NA | TRBV9 | few | CASSVAESLNEQFF | TGTGCCAGCAGCGTAGCCGAGAGTTTGAATGAGCAGTTCTTC
TRBJ1-1 | NA | TRBV29-1 | NA | CSVERGAWTEAFF | TGCAGCGTTGAAAGGGGGGCTTGGACTGAAGCTTTCTTT
TRBJ2-5 | TRBD2 | TRBV19 | NA | CASSQGLAGVETQYF | TGTGCCAGTAGTCAAGGACTAGCGGGAGTTGAGACCCAGTACTTC
TRBJ1-1 | NA | TRBV6-5 | NA | CASGQRDTEAFF | TGTGCCAGCGGACAACGGGACACTGAAGCTTTCTTT
TRBJ1-1 | NA | TRBV10-3 | NA | CAIRTDSSPEAFF | TGTGCCATCAGGACCGACAGCTCTCCTGAAGCTTTCTTT
TRBJ1-2 | TRBD1 | TRBV28 | NA | CASSQGQGSAGYTF | TGTGCCAGCAGCCAGGGACAGGGGTCGGCTGGCTACACCTTC
TRBJ2-3 | TRBD2 | TRBV4-1 | NA | CASSQLTSGTDTQYF | TGCGCCAGCAGCCAACTGACTAGCGGCACAGATACGCAGTATTTT
TRBJ2-1 | NA | TRBV6-5 | NA | CASSYSQASYNEQFF | TGTGCCAGCAGTTACTCACAGGCGTCCTACAATGAGCAGTTCTTC
TRBJ1-2 | TRBD1 | TRBV29-1 | few | CSVATGDGYGYTF | TGCAGCGTTGCAACAGGGGATGGGTATGGCTACACCTTC
TRBJ2-4 | NA | TRBV2 | NA | CASQLEGANIQYF | TGTGCCAGCCAGCTTGAAGGGGCAAACATTCAGTACTTC
TRBJ2-5 | NA | TRBV29-1 | NA | CSVGRRLGPETQYF | TGCAGCGTTGGTCGGAGACTCGGACCGGAGACCCAGTACTTC
TRBJ2-1 | NA | TRBV18 | once | CASSQGPEQFF | TGTGCCAGCTCACAGGGTCCTGAGCAGTTCTTC
TRBJ2-1 | TRBD1 | TRBV5-1 | NA | CASSAQGVEQFF | TGCGCCAGCAGCGCGCAGGGGGTTGAGCAGTTCTTC
TRBJ2-3 | NA | TRBV5-1 | once | CASSLAGQRTDTQYF | TGCGCCAGCAGCTTGGCTGGGCAGCGCACAGATACGCAGTATTTT
TRBJ2-7 | NA | TRBV5-1 | NA | CASSPHQPSSYEQYF | TGCGCCAGCAGCCCCCATCAGCCGAGCTCCTACGAGCAGTACTTC